The sequence of this T cell receptor beta chain was determined in a study of shared clonotypes between healthy human individuals. Study details: Three plates each covered CD4 naive and memory; CD8 naive two, CD8 memory one. Whole-study findings and limits: Clonotypes not shared had lower generation probabilities than those common to all four donors.

This clone appeared a few times. Antigen specificity is unknown. Other DNA sequences in this specimen translate into the identical CDR3. Genomic DNA of every subset was divided equally among multiple immunoSEQ plates. Profiling relied on immunoSEQ multiplex PCR, and the TCRdb table lists in-frame clones only, not all of them. The data contain a few million clones, just over 90% of them singletons. Per the germline V gene, CDR1 is MNHEY and CDR2 is SVGAGI. This CDR3 is 11 amino acids long. Trimming shortened V by 8 bases and J by 3 bases, and 5 bases separated the two germline ends. V and J are TRBV6-5 and TRBJ1-3; D not certain. Sequencing was carried out using naive CD4+ T cells from PBMCs. Described subset: CD45RA+ positively selected. The sequence was obtained from a man younger than 35 in good health. Some clones in this sample may be carry-over from other donors' samples. Written as DNA, the CDR3 is TGTGCCAGCCTGTTTGGAAACACCATATATTTT. The encoded protein is CASLFGNTIYF.